This T cell receptor beta chain derives from a study of T cell responses to AZD1222 COVID-19 vaccine. Overall study findings and caveats: At baseline, just five to seven AZD1222 recipients tested seropositive.

The repertoire was sequenced with immunoSEQ multiplex PCR; TCRdb's copy has only in-frame clones and lacks some. Among about 120,000 clones listed, about 90% were seen once. About this clone itself: Its antigen remains unidentified.

The starting material was peripheral blood, obtained on day 0 of AZD1222 vaccination. The sequence was collected from an adult in good health.

This chain's CDR3 is CASSFQQGSGNTIYF. CDR3 nucleotides: TGTGCCAGCAGCTTTCAACAGGGGTCCGGAAACACCATATATTTT. This rearrangement joins TRBV7-8 to TRBJ1-3, with TRBD1 identical over 7 bases. V shed 3 bases, J shed 4 bases, and the junction held 6 bases outside the gene matches. The CDR3 consists of 15 residues. Germline V lookup: CDR1 SGHVS, CDR2 FQNEAQ.